What follows are 28 T cell receptor beta chains derived from one specimen sequenced in a study of graft-versus-host responses after intestinal transplantation. Their specific antigens are unknown. Using immunoSEQ multiplex PCR, the repertoire was profiled, and TCRdb retains in-frame clones only, with some absent. This sample carries 85,000 to 100,000 clones, about nine tenths of them seen once, and the ten largest clones take roughly 0.069%. The input for sequencing was unstimulated CD8+ T cells sorted from spleen or lymph node cells, taken before transplant. The receptors here all came from a human donor who was the organ donor for an intestinal transplant.

J is TRBJ2-2 and V is TRBV4-1; D ambiguous. This CDR3 has 12 residues. Germline V CDR1 and CDR2: MGHRA, YSYEKL. V was clipped by 1 base and J by 6 bases, with 3 bases between them. CDR3 residues: CASSQAAGELFF. Written as DNA, the CDR3 is TGCGCCAGCAGCCAAGCCGCCGGGGAGCTGTTTTTT.

The gene calls are TRBV30 and TRBJ2-3, with no clear D. Trimming took off 5 bases at V and 2 bases at J, with 5 bases between the two ends. CDR1 is GTSNPN, CDR2 SVGIG, per germline (reference sequence). The CDR3 runs to 11 residues. The CDR3 DNA sequence: TGTGCCTGGGCACACACAGATACGCAGTATTTT. Translating it yields CAWAHTDTQYF.

V and J are TRBV11-2 and TRBJ1-1, with 9 bases lining up with TRBD1. The junction had 13 bases not matched to a gene; V was cut back by 5 bases and J by 6 bases. Germline V lookup: CDR1 SGHAT, CDR2 FQNNGV. This CDR3 is built from 16 residues. CDR3 loop: CASSPTTYRGLAEAFF. CDR3 DNA sequence: TGTGCCAGCAGCCCGACAACCTACAGGGGGCTGGCTGAAGCTTTCTTT.

V and J are TRBV13 and TRBJ2-5, with TRBD2 matching 13 bases. Trimming at V came to 5 bases and at J to 4 bases, leaving 7 bases not matched to a gene. The CDR3 length is 16 residues. CDR1 is PRHDT and CDR2 is FYEKMQ in the germline V gene (reference sequence). For the CDR3, the DNA is TGTGCCAGCAGCGCTGGACTAGCGGGAGAGTCAGAGACCCAGTACTTC. It codes for CASSAGLAGESETQYF.

This chain uses TRBV6-5 with TRBJ2-7; D might be TRBD1 (6 bases). CDR3 length equals 13 residues. V lost 7 bases and J lost 1, with 11 bases in between. CDR1 and CDR2 (germline): MNHEY, SVGAGI. The DNA of the CDR3 is TGTGCCAGCAATTCACAGGGTTCCTACGAGCAGTACTTC. Translated: CASNSQGSYEQYF.

The chain employs TRBV7-9 and TRBJ1-2; a possible D gene is TRBD1 (5 bases). CDR1 is SEHNR, CDR2 FQNEAQ, per germline (reference sequence). The CDR3 is made up of 14 amino acids. Trimming left V 4 bases short and J 3 bases short, with 12 bases between. CDR3: CASSSETDYYGYTF. CDR3 coding DNA: TGTGCCAGCAGCTCGGAGACAGACTACTATGGCTACACCTTC.

This clone was observed a handful of times. The rearrangement joins TRBV5-1 to TRBJ2-7; TRBD2 agrees at 9 bases. The CDR3 sequence is 15 residues long. Germline assignment: CDR1 SGHRS and CDR2 YFSETQ. The J segment lost 0 bases and the V segment lost 1 base, leaving 2 bases of the junction unmatched. CDR3 bases: TGCGCCAGCAGCTTGAAACTAGCGGGCTCCTACGAGCAGTACTTC. Amino acid sequence: CASSLKLAGSYEQYF.

This clone has only one observation. CDR3 amino acids: CASTGDREKSSYNEQFF. Here the CDR3 DNA reads TGTGCCAGTACCGGGGACAGGGAAAAGAGCTCCTACAATGAGCAGTTCTTC. The chain carries TRBV19 and TRBJ2-1; 9 positions match TRBD1. CDR1 and CDR2 from the germline V gene are LNHDA and SQIVND (reference sequence). V dropped 7 bases and J dropped 0; count of bases not matched to a gene: 10. This CDR3 is built from 17 residues.

The CDR3 spells CASSPSLGARGNTIYF. CDR3 DNA: TGTGCCAGCAGCCCAAGTTTAGGGGCTCGAGGAAACACCATATATTTT. J is TRBJ1-3 and V is TRBV13, with a possible D match to TRBD1 (5 bases). V was cut by 5 bases and J by 4 bases, with 18 bases left in between. CDR3 size: 16 residues. Germline CDR1 PRHDT, CDR2 FYEKMQ (reference sequence).

The chain couples TRBV28 to TRBJ2-5; the D gene is possibly TRBD2 (7 bases). V was clipped by 4 bases and J by 4 bases, with 13 bases between them. The germline V gene encodes CDR1 MDHEN and CDR2 SYDVKM. CDR3 size: 14 residues. The CDR3 reads CASSSEGGLETQYF. DNA for the CDR3: TGTGCCAGCAGTTCCGAGGGGGGGCTAGAGACCCAGTACTTC. Full variable domain (rest looked up from reference TRBV28 and TRBJ2-5): DVKVTQSSRYLVKRTGEKVFLECVQDMDHENMFWYRQDPGLGLRLIYFSYDVKMKEKGDIPEGYSVSREKKERFSLILESASTNQTSMYLCASSSEGGLETQYFGPGTRLLVL.

The rearrangement joins TRBV2 to TRBJ1-2, with a weak D call TRBD1 (6 bases). The germline CDR1 and CDR2 sequences are SNHLY and FYNNEI. V was trimmed by 10 bases and J by 0 bases, leaving 18 bases between them. The CDR3 length is 15 residues. Here the CDR3 DNA reads TGTGCCAATCCCTTTGGACAGAACCCTAACTATGGCTACACCTTC. It translates to CANPFGQNPNYGYTF. Full variable domain (outside the CDR3, taken from reference TRBV2 and TRBJ1-2): EPEVTQTPSHQVTQMGQEVILRCVPISNHLYFYWYRQILGQKVEFLVSFYNNEISEKSEIFDDQFSVERPDGSNFTLKIRSTKLEDSAMYFCANPFGQNPNYGYTFGSGTRLTVV.

The chain joins TRBV28 to TRBJ1-6; TRBD1 aligns across 7 bases. Germline trimming cut 6 bases from V and 6 bases from J; bases unmatched to any gene: 2. Germline CDR1 is MDHEN and CDR2 is SYDVKM. This CDR3 has 13 residues. DNA of the CDR3: TGTGCCAGCAGGTACAGGGGTAATTCACCCCTCCACTTT. This gives the protein CASRYRGNSPLHF.

The chain combines TRBV19 with TRBJ2-2, with 8 positions matching TRBD1. V shed 1 base and J 5 bases; nucleotides not matched to a gene: 6. CDR1 and CDR2 (germline): LNHDA, SQIVND (reference sequence). CDR3 length equals 16 residues. CDR3 DNA: TGTGCCAGTAGTATAGGTCAGGGGGCGATGACCGGGGAGCTGTTTTTT. It codes for CASSIGQGAMTGELFF.

The genes are TRBV19 and TRBJ1-1; 9 positions match TRBD1. CDR1 and CDR2 (germline): LNHDA, SQIVND (reference sequence). This CDR3 spans 15 amino acids. The ends lost 2 bases at V and 4 bases at J; junction bases unmatched: 5. CDR3 protein: CASSIMGQGSTEAFF. In DNA, the CDR3 is TGTGCCAGTAGTATAATGGGACAGGGATCCACTGAAGCTTTCTTT. Together with reference TRBV19 and TRBJ1-1, the CDR3 gives the full variable domain: DGGITQSPKYLFRKEGQNVTLSCEQNLNHDAMYWYRQDPGQGLRLIYYSQIVNDFQKGDIAEGYSVSREKKESFPLTVTSAQKNPTAFYLCASSIMGQGSTEAFFGQGTRLTVV.

The rearrangement joins TRBV6-5 to TRBJ2-2, with D perhaps matching TRBD2 (6 bases). Germline assignment: CDR1 MNHEY and CDR2 SVGAGI. CDR3 size: 14 residues. With 4 bases removed from V and 4 bases from J, the gap between germline ends came to 10 bases. CDR3 protein: CASSWGVRTGELFF. The DNA for the CDR3 is TGTGCCAGCAGTTGGGGGGTACGCACCGGGGAGCTGTTTTTT.

The J gene is TRBJ2-1, the V gene TRBV6-5, with 7 bases identical to TRBD2. CDR1 MNHEY and CDR2 SVGAGI come from the germline V gene. There are 15 residues in the CDR3. The V segment lost 4 bases and the J segment 5 bases; nucleotides outside the gene matches: 8. The CDR3, as DNA: TGTGCCAGCAGTTTCTTTGCGGGAGTGGACAATGAGCAGTTCTTC. Residues: CASSFFAGVDNEQFF.

The table lists this clone with a count of one. The rearrangement links TRBV6-1 to TRBJ2-1; TRBD1 matches 10 bases. The CDR3 spans 16 residues. Germline values: CDR1 MNHNS, CDR2 SASEGT. V lost 2 bases, J lost 8 bases, and 9 bases stayed unmatched. CDR3 in amino acids: CASSEYRDRGMHEQFF. The CDR3 coding sequence is TGTGCCAGCAGTGAATACCGGGACAGGGGTATGCATGAGCAGTTCTTC.

The V call is TRBV12-5, the J call TRBJ2-6; a weak D match, TRBD1 (6 bases). The V end was cut by 6 bases, the J end by 0 bases, with 15 bases between. The length of the CDR3 is 17 residues. CDR1 and CDR2 from the germline V gene are LGHNT and FRNRAP. The CDR3 DNA reads TGTGCTAGTGGGCAGGGGATTTTACTCTCTGGGGCCAACGTCCTGACTTTC. It translates to CASGQGILLSGANVLTF.

The CDR3 here is CASSLAGGYNEQFF. Written as DNA, the CDR3 is TGTGCCAGCAGCCTAGCGGGGGGATACAATGAGCAGTTCTTC. This chain joins TRBV7-3 and TRBJ2-1; 11 nucleotides agree with TRBD2. This CDR3 contains 14 residues. The germline gives CDR1 SGHTA, CDR2 FQGTGA. Trimming at V came to 5 bases and at J to 4 bases, leaving 1 base not matched to a gene. The full variable domain, in which reference TRBV7-3 and TRBJ2-1 provide the parts outside the CDR3, is GAGVSQTPSNKVTEKGKYVELRCDPISGHTALYWYRQSLGQGPEFLIYFQGTGAADDSGLPNDRFFAVRPEGSVSTLKIQRTERGDSAVYLCASSLAGGYNEQFFGPGTRLTVL.

J is TRBJ1-2 and V is TRBV7-8; D possibly corresponds to TRBD1 (6 bases). The CDR3 is 18 residues long. Trimming left V 4 bases short and J 6 bases short, with 27 bases between. Germline CDR1 is SGHVS and CDR2 is FQNEAQ. CDR3 nucleotide sequence: TGTGCCAGCAGCTCCGGGGACTTCCGTGGGGCGGGGGCGGATGGCTACACCTTC. It is translated as CASSSGDFRGAGADGYTF. Based on the CDR3 plus reference TRBV7-8 and TRBJ1-2, the full variable domain is GAGVSQSPRYKVAKRGQDVALRCDPISGHVSLFWYQQALGQGPEFLTYFQNEAQLDKSGLPSDRFFAERPEGSVSTLKIQRTQQEDSAVYLCASSSGDFRGAGADGYTFGSGTRLTVV.

The V gene is TRBV13, the J gene TRBJ1-4; TRBD1 is a possible D gene (5 bases). This CDR3 is built from 15 residues. The germline V gene has CDR1 PRHDT and CDR2 FYEKMQ (reference sequence). V lost 1 base and J lost 7, with 13 bases in between. The CDR3 spells CASSLDRSEGEKLFF. CDR3 DNA: TGTGCCAGCAGCTTAGACAGGTCGGAAGGTGAAAAACTGTTTTTT.

V gene TRBV7-8 combines with J gene TRBJ1-5; the D is unclear. Deletions cut 0 bases from V and 6 bases from J, with 3 bases between. CDR3 size: 12 residues. Germline CDR1 SGHVS, CDR2 FQNEAQ. CDR3 protein: CASSLASQPQHF. The CDR3 nucleotides are TGTGCCAGCAGCTTAGCCTCTCAGCCCCAGCATTTT.

The chain uses TRBV5-4 and TRBJ1-2; no definite D call. Germline lookup yields CDR1 SGHNT and CDR2 YYREEE (reference sequence). This CDR3 comprises 13 residues. Trimming took 1 base from V and 2 from J, leaving 6 bases between them. In nucleotides, the CDR3 is TGTGCCAGCAGCTTGTCAGAAAACTATGGCTACACCTTC. Its protein product is CASSLSENYGYTF.

The rearrangement uses TRBV19 and TRBJ2-1, with 8 bases identical to TRBD2. Germline V gene sequence: CDR1 LNHDA, CDR2 SQIVND (reference sequence). V was pared by 5 bases and J by 9 bases, with 9 bases of the junction left unmatched. The CDR3 is 14 residues long. Here the CDR3 reads CASSVQAGASEQFF. CDR3 bases: TGTGCCAGTAGTGTACAAGCGGGAGCCAGTGAGCAGTTCTTC.

This clone was seen once. The chain is built from TRBV5-8 and TRBJ1-5; TRBD1 agrees at 7 bases. With 4 bases clipped from V and 4 bases from J, the junction kept 14 bases outside the gene matches. From germline, CDR1 is SGHTS and CDR2 YDEGEE. The CDR3 spans 17 residues. The DNA for the CDR3 is TGTGCCAGCAGCCCTAATCCAGGGGGTTGGAAAAATCAGCCCCAGCATTTT. Its translation is CASSPNPGGWKNQPQHF.

DNA for the CDR3: TGTGCCAGCAGTGAAGCGGAGGAGGAGTGGAGTCCTGAAGCTTTCTTT. The encoded protein is CASSEAEEEWSPEAFF. The rearrangement uses TRBV6-1 and TRBJ1-1; D ambiguous. The V end was cut by 0 bases, the J end by 6 bases, with 17 bases between. Germline-derived CDR1 and CDR2 are MNHNS and SASEGT. CDR3 length: 16 amino acids.

The chain links TRBV7-8 to TRBJ1-1; D ambiguous. Trimming took off 2 bases at V and 5 bases at J, with 15 bases between the two ends. There are 15 residues in the CDR3. The germline CDR1 and CDR2 sequences are SGHVS and FQNEAQ. For the CDR3, the DNA is TGTGCCAGCAGCTTAATCTCCGGACTAGGGACTGAAGCTTTCTTT. It yields the protein CASSLISGLGTEAFF.

In DNA, the CDR3 is TGTGCCAGCAGCTTGTTGGGACTAGCGGGATTCTACAATGAGCAGTTCTTC. Its translation is CASSLLGLAGFYNEQFF. The chain employs TRBV7-9 and TRBJ2-1, with TRBD2 matching over 13 bases. This CDR3 contains 17 residues. The germline V gene encodes CDR1 SEHNR and CDR2 FQNEAQ (reference sequence). V dropped 3 bases and J dropped 3; count of bases not matched to a gene: 5.